The 23 T cell receptor beta chains below come from one sample, sequenced in a study of regulatory T cells in long-lasting Graves disease. Time point specified: newly diagnosed GD, antithyroid drugs for less than 3 months. PBMCs were the source of the RNA used for TCR sequencing. To make TCR beta libraries, researchers used iRepertoire HTBI primers and Arm-PCR of CDR3 regions. TCRdb itself ran the multiplex PCR reads through MiXCR, one entry per CDR3 protein. The table has fewer than 350,000 distinct CDR3 sequences, over 15% seen once. This material consisted of peripheral blood mononuclear cells (PBMCs), taken at new diagnosis, from a patient treated with antithyroid drugs. Receptors originate from a female donor with Graves disease.

This clonotype was counted ten times or more. The chain is built from TRBV28 and TRBJ2-3; tentative D call: TRBD1 (6 bases). CDR3 length: 14 residues. With 3 bases removed from V and 6 bases from J, the gap between germline ends came to 13 bases. The V gene's germline CDR1 is MDHEN and CDR2 SYDVKM. CDR3 in DNA: TGTGCCAGCAGTTTGGCGCCAGGGGTGGATACGCAGTATTTT. It specifies CASSLAPGVDTQYF.

This clonotype has at least ten counts. The chain is built from TRBV27 and TRBJ1-4; possibly TRBD1 for D (5 bases). CDR1 MNHEY and CDR2 SMNVEV come from the germline V gene (reference sequence). The V end lost 6 bases, the J end lost 7 bases, and 21 bases lay between the germline ends. This CDR3 is built from 16 residues. The CDR3 bases are TGTGCCAGCAGCTTCCTTGGGGCAGGCAGTGGTGAAAAACTGTTTTTT. Translation: CASSFLGAGSGEKLFF.

This chain connects TRBV6-2 or TRBV6-3 to TRBJ1-1, with TRBD1 identical over 10 bases. The CDR3 is 14 residues long. CDR1 and CDR2 (germline): MNHEY, SVGEGT. Germline trimming cut 8 bases from V and 0 bases from J; bases unmatched to any gene: 3. The CDR3 bases are TGTGCCAGCGGGACAGGGGTCATGAACACTGAAGCTTTCTTT. Encoded protein: CASGTGVMNTEAFF.

This clonotype was counted many times. V and J are TRBV30 and TRBJ1-1; D unresolved. The CDR3 consists of 13 residues. V gave up 8 bases and J gave up 7 bases, with 20 bases separating them. CDR1 and CDR2 (germline): GTSNPN, SVGIG (reference sequence). The DNA of the CDR3 is TGTGCCAACTCGAGGCAGGCGGGGAGTGAAGCTTTCTTT. Translated, it gives CANSRQAGSEAFF.

The CDR3 coding sequence is TGCGCCAGCAGCTTGAGGGATCCAAATTCACCCCTCCACTTT. Its protein is CASSLRDPNSPLHF. J is TRBJ1-6 and V is TRBV5-1; D ambiguous. CDR3 length equals 14 residues. V shed 1 base and J shed 7 bases, with 9 bases lying between them. CDR1 and CDR2 (germline): SGHRS, YFSETQ.

CDR3: CASSVEEGAGSPGNTIYF. CDR3 nucleotides: TGTGCCAGCAGCGTAGAGGAGGGAGCGGGGTCTCCTGGAAACACCATATATTTT. The chain links TRBV9 to TRBJ1-3; no reliable D call. CDR3 length: 18 amino acids. The germline V gene encodes CDR1 SGDLS and CDR2 YYNGEE. V was shortened by 0 bases and J by 2 bases, with 18 bases between the two germline ends.

This clonotype was counted at least ten times. This chain uses TRBV7-9 with TRBJ2-2, with a possible D match to TRBD2 (6 bases). Deletions cut 5 bases from V and 3 bases from J, with 13 bases between. Germline V gene lookup returns CDR1 SEHNR and CDR2 FQNEAQ (reference sequence). This CDR3 is 15 amino acids long. The CDR3 here is CASSRLVGDTGELFF. The CDR3 DNA reads as TGTGCCAGCAGCCGACTAGTTGGGGACACCGGGGAGCTGTTTTTT.

The chain joins TRBV3-1 to TRBJ1-2, with D uncertain. This CDR3 comprises 16 residues. Germline assignment: CDR1 LGHDT and CDR2 YNNKEL (reference sequence). Trimming took off 4 bases at V and 3 bases at J, with 18 bases between the two ends. For the CDR3, the DNA is TGTGCCAGCAGCCCCCGGAGCCGAGGGTGGTACTATGGCTACACCTTC. Residues: CASSPRSRGWYYGYTF.

Comment on this clonotype: At one of its ends the junction is not consistent with the germline gene, which may arise from a read error. V and J are TRBV6-1 and TRBJ2-7; perhaps TRBD1 as D (5 bases). Germline V gene sequence: CDR1 MNHNS, CDR2 SASEGT. The CDR3 is 12 residues long. The CDR3: CAISELGAEQYF. In nucleotides, the CDR3 is TGTGCCATCAGTGAGTTAGGGGCCGAGCAGTACTTC.

This clonotype was seen just once. A much larger clone sits a single nucleotide away, making a read error possible. The V and J genes are TRBV6-9 and TRBJ2-1; TRBD2 agrees at 11 bases. The CDR3 is 17 residues long. Per germline, CDR1 MNHGY and CDR2 SVAAGI. The CDR3 spells CASSITGTSGSYNEQFF. CDR3 nucleotides: TGCGCCAGCAGTATTACCGGGACTAGCGGCTCCTACAATGAGCAGTTCTTC.

Comment on this clonotype: A much more abundant neighbour one base away suggests this may be a read error. The chain couples TRBV6-1 to TRBJ2-7; 13 bases match TRBD2. CDR1 and CDR2 (germline): MNHNS, SASEGT. The CDR3 has 16 residues. Trimming at V came to 6 bases and at J to 6 bases, leaving 11 bases not matched to a gene. The CDR3 is CASSAATSGRVSEQYF. The CDR3 nucleotides are TGTGCCAGCAGCGCAGCCACTAGCGGGAGGGTCAGCGAGCAGTACTTC.

There are many counts of this clonotype. The V and J genes are TRBV12-3 or TRBV12-4 and TRBJ2-1, with D possibly matching TRBD1 (5 bases). The CDR3 covers 15 residues. The ends were cut back, 6 bases at V and 5 bases at J, with 17 bases in the middle. The CDR3 loop reads CASSRDSPTNNEQFF. The CDR3 nucleotides read TGTGCCAGCAGCCGAGACAGTCCCACTAACAATGAGCAGTTCTTC.

This clonotype came up many times. The CDR3 sequence is CASRRDRGISYEQYF. In DNA form, the CDR3 reads TGTGCCAGTAGACGGGACAGGGGAATATCCTACGAGCAGTACTTC. The V gene is TRBV19, the J gene TRBJ2-7; 10 positions agree with TRBD1. This CDR3 region has 15 residues. Germline V gives CDR1 LNHDA, CDR2 SQIVND (reference sequence). After removal of 6 bases from V and 1 base from J, the junction contained 6 bases not matched to a gene.

This clonotype was recorded at least ten times. The chain has TRBV6-2 or TRBV6-3 and TRBJ2-3; D uncertain. V was pared by 0 bases and J by 7 bases, with 11 bases between. CDR3 length equals 14 residues. Germline V CDR1 and CDR2: MNHEY, SVGEGT. The CDR3 sequence: CASSYSYLQHTQYF. Here the CDR3 DNA reads TGTGCCAGCAGTTACTCTTACCTTCAGCATACGCAGTATTTT.

Ten or more counts support this clonotype. The chain recombines TRBV7-9 with TRBJ2-7, with D perhaps TRBD2 (7 bases). Germline loops: CDR1 SEHNR, CDR2 FQNEAQ (reference sequence). This CDR3 spans 15 amino acids. The V end was cut by 5 bases, the J end by 2 bases, with 16 bases between. In nucleotides, the CDR3 is TGTGCCAGCAGCGGTTATACAGGGACTACCTACGAGCAGTACTTC. Protein: CASSGYTGTTYEQYF.

The J gene is TRBJ2-3, the V gene TRBV7-3; TRBD2 is a possible D gene (5 bases). The CDR3 is 14 amino acids. Between the trimmed V and J ends, which lost 8 bases and 4 bases, there was a span of 16 bases. Germline V gene lookup returns CDR1 SGHTA and CDR2 FQGTGA. CDR3 DNA sequence: TGTGCCAGCCGGGATCATGAGCACGCAGATACGCAGTATTTT. It is translated as CASRDHEHADTQYF.

This clonotype was picked up a small number of times. The chain combines TRBV28 with TRBJ2-5; tentatively, D is TRBD1 (7 bases). Germline V CDR1 and CDR2: MDHEN, SYDVKM. V lost 9 bases and J lost 3, with 14 bases in between. This CDR3 has 13 amino acids. The CDR3 is CASTDREEETQYF. The CDR3 DNA sequence: TGTGCCAGTACAGACAGGGAGGAAGAGACCCAGTACTTC.

Many counts were recorded for this clonotype. The V gene is TRBV20-1, the J gene TRBJ1-4, with a weak D call TRBD1 (5 bases). The germline CDR1 and CDR2 sequences are DFQATT and SNEGSKA (reference sequence). V was shortened by 0 bases and J by 0 bases, with 11 bases between the two germline ends. CDR3 length equals 16 residues. The CDR3 reads CSARDRQGPTNEKLFF. CDR3 bases: TGCAGTGCTAGAGATCGGCAGGGACCAACTAATGAAAAACTGTTTTTT.

On this clonotype: A junction end diverges from the germline sequence, so it may reflect a read error. The chain combines TRBV7-3 with TRBJ2-7, with 12 bases identical to TRBD1. Germline values: CDR1 SGHTA, CDR2 FQGTGA. This CDR3 has 15 amino acids. CDR3 protein: CASSPGTGGYREQYF. The CDR3 DNA is TGTGCTAGCAGCCCCGGGACAGGGGGCTATCGCGAGCAGTACTTC.

V gene TRBV11-3 combines with J gene TRBJ2-5, with 7 positions matching TRBD2. The CDR3 covers 14 residues. With V trimmed by 2 bases and J by 5 bases, 5 bases remained unmatched. Per the germline V gene, CDR1 is SGHNT and CDR2 is YENEEA. The CDR3 sequence is CASSLYRGDETQYF. CDR3 bases: TGTGCCAGCAGCTTATACCGGGGGGACGAGACCCAGTACTTC.

This chain uses TRBV5-4 with TRBJ2-5, with 11 bases matching TRBD2. Trimming removed 4 bases from V and 3 bases from J; junction bases left unmatched: 5. Germline V gives CDR1 SGHNT, CDR2 YYREEE (reference sequence). The CDR3 is 15 amino acids. The CDR3 nucleotides are TGTGCCAGCAGCAGGGGACTAGCGGATAAAGAGACCCAGTACTTC. Protein: CASSRGLADKETQYF.

This rearrangement joins TRBV24-1 to TRBJ2-3, with D perhaps matching TRBD1 or TRBD2 (5 bases each). The V gene lost 1 base and the J gene lost 10 bases, with 8 bases spanning the gap. The CDR3 sequence is 12 residues long. Looked up from germline, CDR1 is KGHDR and CDR2 is SFDVKD. The chain's CDR3 is CATSDFGGSQYF. The CDR3 bases are TGTGCCACCAGTGATTTTGGGGGTTCGCAGTATTTT.

Many counts were recorded for this clonotype. The J gene is TRBJ2-1, the V gene TRBV7-8; 10 nucleotides match TRBD2. Germline assignment: CDR1 SGHVS and CDR2 FQNEAQ. The V segment lost 4 bases and the J segment 6 bases; nucleotides outside the gene matches: 0. The CDR3 runs to 13 residues. CDR3 amino acids: CASSWTSGNEQFF. The CDR3 nucleotides are TGTGCCAGCAGCTGGACTAGCGGCAATGAGCAGTTCTTC.